This T cell receptor (beta chain) was sequenced during a study of blood T cells in healthy people across ages. CDR1 MGHRA and CDR2 YSYEKL come from the germline V gene. CDR3 length: 16 amino acids. Trimming took off 1 base at V and 3 bases at J, with 13 bases between the two ends. Alongside a J-beta primer mix, a sample-barcoded 5' primer served in a second PCR lasting about 7 to 11 cycles. MiXCR was run by TCRdb on the 5' RACE reads, yielding one entry per CDR3 protein. This repertoire shows 980,000 or so distinct CDR3 sequences, approximately 49% found once; its top ten account for around 15%. The chain joins TRBV4-1 to TRBJ1-5; TRBD1 might be the D (5 bases). Sequencing was performed on blood. The sequence was obtained from a man aged 25-45 years in good health. CDR3 protein: CASSQVGRNLNQPQHF. The CDR3 bases are TGCGCCAGCAGCCAAGTGGGACGTAACCTCAATCAGCCCCAGCATTTT.